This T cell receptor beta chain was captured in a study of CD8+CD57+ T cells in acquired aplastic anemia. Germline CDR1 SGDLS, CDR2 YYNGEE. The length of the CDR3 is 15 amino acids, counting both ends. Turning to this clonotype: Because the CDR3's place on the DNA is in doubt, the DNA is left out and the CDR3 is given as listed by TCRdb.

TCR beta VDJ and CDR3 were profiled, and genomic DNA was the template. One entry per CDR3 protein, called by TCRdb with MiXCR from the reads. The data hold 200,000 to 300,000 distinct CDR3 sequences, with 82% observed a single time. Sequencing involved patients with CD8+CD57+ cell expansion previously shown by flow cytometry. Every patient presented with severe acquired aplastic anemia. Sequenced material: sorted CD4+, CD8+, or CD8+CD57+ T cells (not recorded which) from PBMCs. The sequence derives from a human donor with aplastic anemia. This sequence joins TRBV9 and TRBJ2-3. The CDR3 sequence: CASSVPVDAVFWQYF.